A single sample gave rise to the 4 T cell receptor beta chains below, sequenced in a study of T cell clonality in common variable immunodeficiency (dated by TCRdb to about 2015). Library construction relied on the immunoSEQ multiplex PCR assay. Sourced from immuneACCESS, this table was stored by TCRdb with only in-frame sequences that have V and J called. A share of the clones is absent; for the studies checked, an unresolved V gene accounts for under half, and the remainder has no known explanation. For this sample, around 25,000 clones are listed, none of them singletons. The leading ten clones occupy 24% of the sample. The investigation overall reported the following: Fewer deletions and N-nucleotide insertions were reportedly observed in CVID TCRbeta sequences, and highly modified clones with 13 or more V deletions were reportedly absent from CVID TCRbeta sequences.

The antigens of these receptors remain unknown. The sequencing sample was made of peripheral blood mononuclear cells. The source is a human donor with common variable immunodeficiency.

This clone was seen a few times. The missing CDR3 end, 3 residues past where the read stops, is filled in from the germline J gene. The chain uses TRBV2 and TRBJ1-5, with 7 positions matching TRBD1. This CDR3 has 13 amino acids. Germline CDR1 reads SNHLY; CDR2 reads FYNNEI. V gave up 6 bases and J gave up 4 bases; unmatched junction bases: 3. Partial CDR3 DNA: TGTGCCAGCAGGACAGGGACGAATCAGCCC. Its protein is CASRTGTNQP. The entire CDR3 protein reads CASRTGTNQPQHF.

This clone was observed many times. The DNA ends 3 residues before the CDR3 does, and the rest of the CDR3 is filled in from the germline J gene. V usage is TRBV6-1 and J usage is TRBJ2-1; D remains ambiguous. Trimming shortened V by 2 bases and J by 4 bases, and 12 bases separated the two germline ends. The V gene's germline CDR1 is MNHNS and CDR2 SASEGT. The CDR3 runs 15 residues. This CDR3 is CASSEPSRHYNEQFF. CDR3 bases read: TGTGCCAGCAGTGAACCGAGCCGACATTACAATGAG.

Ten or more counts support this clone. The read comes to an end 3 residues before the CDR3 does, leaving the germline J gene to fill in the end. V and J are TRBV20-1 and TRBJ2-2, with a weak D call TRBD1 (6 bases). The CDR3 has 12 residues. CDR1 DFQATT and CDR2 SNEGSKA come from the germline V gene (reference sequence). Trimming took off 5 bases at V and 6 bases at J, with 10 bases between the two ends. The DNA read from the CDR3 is TGCAGTGCTTGGAGACAGGCCGGGGAG. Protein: CSAWRQAGE. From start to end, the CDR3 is CSAWRQAGELFF.

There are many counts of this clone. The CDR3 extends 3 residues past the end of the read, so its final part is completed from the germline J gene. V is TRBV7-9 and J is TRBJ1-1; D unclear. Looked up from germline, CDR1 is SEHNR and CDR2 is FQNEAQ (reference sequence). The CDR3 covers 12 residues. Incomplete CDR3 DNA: TGTGCCAGCAGCTCCCCCAGCGGTGGA. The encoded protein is CASSSPSGG. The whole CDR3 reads CASSSPSGGAFF.